The 8 T cell receptor beta chains below come from one sample, sequenced in a study of blood T cells in healthy people across ages. Next came a second PCR, run for about 6 to 12 cycles, which used a sample-barcoded 5' primer along with a J-beta primer mix. MiXCR was run by TCRdb on the 5' RACE reads, yielding one entry per CDR3 protein. This sample carries 500,000 to 550,000 distinct CDR3 sequences, approximately 25% of them seen once, and the ten largest clones take approximately 10%. The sample was also reused in another study, on T cells of mothers and their children.

Source material: blood. These receptors came from a boy under 18 in good health.

The rearrangement links TRBV7-2 to TRBJ1-1, with D possibly matching TRBD1 (6 bases). CDR1 is SGHTA and CDR2 is FQGNSA in the germline V gene. The CDR3 length is 15 residues. The ends were cut back, 1 base at V and 5 bases at J, with 14 bases in the middle. The CDR3 here is CASSLVGGRSTEAFF. The CDR3 DNA sequence: TGTGCCAGCAGCTTAGTCGGGGGGCGCAGTACTGAAGCTTTCTTT.

In its sample, this clonotype was seen a few times. This sequence joins TRBV6-2 or TRBV6-3 and TRBJ2-7; no definite D call. V lost 1 base and J lost 3, with 4 bases in between. This CDR3 has 12 amino acids. From germline, CDR1 is MNHEY and CDR2 SVGEGT. DNA of the CDR3: TGTGCCAGCAGTTACTACCTCTACGAGCAGTACTTC. Translating gives CASSYYLYEQYF.

This chain uses TRBV2 with TRBJ2-7, with D unclear. CDR3 length: 15 amino acids. Germline V lookup: CDR1 SNHLY, CDR2 FYNNEI. The germline V and J ends were trimmed by 8 bases and 2 bases, with 19 bases remaining between them. In DNA, the CDR3 is TGTGCCAGCTCGTTTCAATCGGACCGACCCTACGAGCAGTACTTC. Translating it yields CASSFQSDRPYEQYF.

The chain carries TRBV2 and TRBJ1-2; no clear D. Germline CDR1 is SNHLY and CDR2 is FYNNEI. The ends were cut back, 6 bases at V and 0 bases at J, with 14 bases in the middle. CDR3 length equals 15 residues. Here the CDR3 DNA reads TGTGCCAGCAGCCCGGCGCGGCAGACTAACTATGGCTACACCTTC. Amino acid sequence: CASSPARQTNYGYTF. Together with reference TRBV2 and TRBJ1-2, the CDR3 gives the full variable domain: EPEVTQTPSHQVTQMGQEVILRCVPISNHLYFYWYRQILGQKVEFLVSFYNNEISEKSEIFDDQFSVERPDGSNFTLKIRSTKLEDSAMYFCASSPARQTNYGYTFGSGTRLTVV.

CDR3 sequence (DNA): TGCAGCGCAAAGCGGGGGGCTAGCACAGATACGCAGTATTTT. Amino acid sequence: CSAKRGASTDTQYF. The V and J genes are TRBV20-1 and TRBJ2-3, with 9 bases lining up with TRBD2. The germline V gene has CDR1 DFQATT and CDR2 SNEGSKA (reference sequence). This CDR3 spans 14 amino acids.

J is TRBJ2-3 and V is TRBV20-1; D is ambiguous. Germline CDR1 reads DFQATT; CDR2 reads SNEGSKA (reference sequence). CDR3 size: 14 residues. Trimming shortened V by 4 bases and J by 0 bases, and 11 bases separated the two germline ends. Here the CDR3 reads CSAMGLGSTDTQYF. Written as DNA, the CDR3 is TGCAGTGCTATGGGTTTGGGGAGCACAGATACGCAGTATTTT.

The table lists this clonotype with a few counts. As DNA, the CDR3 is TGTGCCAGCAGTCGCGGCCCCGGGGACGAGCAGTACTTC. Translating gives CASSRGPGDEQYF. This rearrangement joins TRBV6-2 or TRBV6-3 to TRBJ2-7, with D tentatively TRBD2 (5 bases). CDR3 size: 13 residues. The germline V gene has CDR1 MNHEY and CDR2 SVGEGT. The V end lost 5 bases, the J end lost 5 bases, and 13 bases lay between the germline ends.

The chain joins TRBV20-1 to TRBJ1-1; 7 bases map to TRBD1. CDR1 DFQATT and CDR2 SNEGSKA come from the germline V gene (reference sequence). The CDR3 has 13 amino acids. J lost 5 bases, V lost 6 bases, and 9 bases had no gene match. CDR3 amino acids: CSASGRGGTEAFF. DNA for the CDR3: TGCAGTGCCAGCGGCAGGGGGGGGACTGAAGCTTTCTTT.